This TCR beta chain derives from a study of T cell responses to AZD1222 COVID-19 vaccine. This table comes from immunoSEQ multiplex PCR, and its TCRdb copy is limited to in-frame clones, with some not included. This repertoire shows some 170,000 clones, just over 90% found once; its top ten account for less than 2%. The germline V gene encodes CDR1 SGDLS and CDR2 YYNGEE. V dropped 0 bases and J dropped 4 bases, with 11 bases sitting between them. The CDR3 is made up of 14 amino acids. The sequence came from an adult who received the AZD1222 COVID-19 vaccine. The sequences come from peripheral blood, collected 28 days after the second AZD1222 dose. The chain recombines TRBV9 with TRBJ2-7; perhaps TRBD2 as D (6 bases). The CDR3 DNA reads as TGTGCCAGCAGCGTAGAGCTGGGAGGATACGAGCAGTACTTC. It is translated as CASSVELGGYEQYF.